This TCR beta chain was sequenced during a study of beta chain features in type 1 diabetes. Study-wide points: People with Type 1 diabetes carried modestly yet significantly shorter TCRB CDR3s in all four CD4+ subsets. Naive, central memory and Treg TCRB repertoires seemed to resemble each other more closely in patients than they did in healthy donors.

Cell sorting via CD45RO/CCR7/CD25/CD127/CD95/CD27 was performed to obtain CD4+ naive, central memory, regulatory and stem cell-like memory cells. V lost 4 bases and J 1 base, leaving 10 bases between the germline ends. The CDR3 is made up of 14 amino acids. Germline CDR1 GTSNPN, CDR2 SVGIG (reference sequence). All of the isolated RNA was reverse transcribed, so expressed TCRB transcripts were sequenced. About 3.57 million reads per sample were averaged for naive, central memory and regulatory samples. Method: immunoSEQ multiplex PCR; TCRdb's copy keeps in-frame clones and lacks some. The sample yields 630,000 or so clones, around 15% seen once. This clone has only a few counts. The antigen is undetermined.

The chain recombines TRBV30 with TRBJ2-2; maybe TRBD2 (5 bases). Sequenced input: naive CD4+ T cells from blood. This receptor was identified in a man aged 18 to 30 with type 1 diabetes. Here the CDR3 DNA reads TGTGCCTGGACCCGGGGAGTGAACACCGGGGAGCTGTTTTTT. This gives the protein CAWTRGVNTGELFF.